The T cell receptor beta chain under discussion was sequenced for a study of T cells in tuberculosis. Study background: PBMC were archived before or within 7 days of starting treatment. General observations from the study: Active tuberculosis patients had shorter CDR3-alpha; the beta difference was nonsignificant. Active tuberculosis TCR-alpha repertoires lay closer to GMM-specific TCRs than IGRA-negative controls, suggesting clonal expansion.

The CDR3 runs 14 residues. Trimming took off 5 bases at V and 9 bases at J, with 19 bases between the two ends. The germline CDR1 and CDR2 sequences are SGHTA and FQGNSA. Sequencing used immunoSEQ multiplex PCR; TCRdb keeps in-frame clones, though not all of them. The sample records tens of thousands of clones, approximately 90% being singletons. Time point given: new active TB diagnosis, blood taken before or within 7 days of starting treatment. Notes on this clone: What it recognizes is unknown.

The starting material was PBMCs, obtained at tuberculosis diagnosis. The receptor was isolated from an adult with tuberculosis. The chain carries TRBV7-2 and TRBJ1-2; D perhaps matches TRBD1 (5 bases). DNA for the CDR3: TGTGCCAGCAGCGCGCAGGGCAGCCTGGGTAGCTACACCTTC. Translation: CASSAQGSLGSYTF.